This T cell receptor (beta chain) was obtained from a study of T-cell reconstitution after alpha-beta-depleted transplantation in children. The study, taken as a whole, reports: Some patients showed high day-60 TCRbeta diversity, which derived from surviving recipient T cells and thymic progenitors. T-cell numbers and diversity one year post-transplant derived largely from freshly generated T cells. Expanded graft clones, several hundred of them, were reportedly the source of alpha-beta T cells about two months after transplant.

Ten or more counts support this clonotype. Its antigen is undetermined. Unique molecular identifiers were used to barcode this TCRbeta library. TCRdb called the PCR reads again in MiXCR, with one record for every CDR3 protein. The sample consists of about 590,000 distinct CDR3 sequences, over 10% of them appearing once. Sequenced here: PBMCs, mostly from graft donor cells, sampled 360 days after TCRalphabeta/CD19-depleted stem cell transplant. The clonotype was recovered from a male patient aged 5 to 17 who had a stem cell transplant for acute myeloid leukemia, so the T cells may come from the graft donor.

The CDR3 sequence: CASTLSGSDTQYF. The CDR3 DNA reads as TGTGCCAGCACCCTGTCAGGGTCAGATACGCAGTATTTT. The gene calls are TRBV27 and TRBJ2-3, with D possibly being TRBD1 (5 bases). Trimming pared 7 bases from V and 4 bases from J, leaving 12 bases between. Germline V CDR1 and CDR2: MNHEY, SMNVEV (reference sequence). There are 13 residues in the CDR3.